The sequence of this TCR beta chain was determined in a study of T cell responses to AZD1222 COVID-19 vaccine (dated by TCRdb to 2020 to 2022). In the study overall: AZD1222 recipients with second doses at about 4 weeks or about 12 weeks were pooled, because spike-specific TCR depth and breadth did not differ between schedules. A total of approximately 230 trial participants underwent TCR sequencing, of whom around 200 received two doses of AZD1222 and about 25 received two doses of the MenACWY control vaccine. Trial participants were enrolled by age into subgroups of 18-55, 56-69 and 70-plus years, and 148, 28 and 57 TCR-sequenced participants, respectively, were included in these subgroups. The study at large found these results: No day 14 peak-response samples were available, so repertoires were characterized only after the peak T cell response. Conclusions about previously exposed vaccinees were limited because only six AZD1222 recipients were SARS-CoV-2 seropositive at baseline. The whole spike protein was spanned by vaccine-associated CD4 TCRs, and dominant responses were seen in regions 160-218 and 743-854. In the small 56-69-year group, the increase in depth fell short of significance, most likely because of low power. Participants were mostly white British and included more females than males, and it was suggested by the authors that clonal diversity may have been underestimated. Reportedly, close to half of the unique spike-specific TCRs recognized epitopes lying outside the regions that are mutated in the B.1.351 and B.1.1.7 variants. After two AZD1222 doses, both the breadth and the depth of spike-specific TCRs were significantly higher than at day 0 and than in MenACWY recipients.

With regard to this clone: Its antigen specificity is not known. Base qualities are missing; no much larger clone stands one base away.

The time point label, read with the paper, signifies: baseline before first vaccination. Vaccinee samples were obtained from the UK trials COV001 and COV002, which included a single-blind randomized controlled phase 2/3 trial of AZD1222 (ChAdOx1 nCoV-19) in healthy adults. Trial participant PBMC samples were collected at day 0 and day 28 after the second dose for TCRbeta chain sequencing. The CDR3 regions of human TCRbeta chains were analyzed by immunosequencing. For the original study's pipeline: TCRs in the repertoires were compared against a reference library of SARS-CoV-2-specific TCRs that had been generated with the MIRA antigen-specificity platform. Breadth was defined as the fraction of unique TCRs that were SARS-CoV-2-associated. Depth was defined as the fraction of total T cells that were SARS-CoV-2-associated. Each spike-specific TCR was assigned to its reactive spike region and to a CD4 or CD8 class using the MIRA data. Log10-transformed breadth and depth values were compared by one-way ANOVA with Sidak's multiple comparisons tests. TCRdb's version of the immuneACCESS table is confined to in-frame rearrangements and falls short of the full clone set. An unresolved V gene accounts for under half of the shortfall where checked; the remainder is of unknown origin. V and J calls and clone size are as listed in that table; D and trimming were resolved from the DNA. The sample table contains roughly 150,000 clones; only one count was recorded for 92% of them. Less than 4.5% of the sample lies in the top ten.

The sample in question was peripheral blood, obtained on day 0 of AZD1222 vaccination. The TCR was taken from an adult in good health.

The sequenced DNA: TGTGCCAGCAGTCCGACAGAAAACTATGGCTACACCTTC. It encodes CASSPTENYGYTF. Recombination connected TRBV27 to TRBJ1-2; perhaps TRBD1 is the D gene, with 5 bases matching. Between the V and J ends, shortened by 5 bases and 2 bases respectively, the junction contains 9 bases. The CDR3 runs 13 residues from the cysteine to the phenylalanine. The DNA shown is the 39-base CDR3, in frame from base 1. The germline V gene (reference sequence) yields MNHEY for CDR1 and SMNVEV for CDR2.